Listed below are T cell receptor beta chains from one sample, sequenced in a study of regulatory T cells in long-lasting Graves disease. TCRdb called the multiplex PCR reads again in MiXCR, with one record for every CDR3 protein. This table holds roughly 400,000 distinct CDR3 sequences, 20% to 25% found once. Material: peripheral blood mononuclear cells (PBMCs), obtained when the disease was refractory, from a patient treated with antithyroid drugs. All receptors come from a female donor with Graves disease. The CDR3 runs from the conserved cysteine through the conserved F or W. A D gene is named only where the DNA matches it firmly. Clone size is shown for a subset of rows, as once, few, many or a class of expanded clone.

V gene: TRBV27; D gene: -; J gene: TRBJ2-5; clone size: -; CDR3 protein: CASSLGGAVVETQYF; CDR3 DNA: TGTGCCAGCAGTTTAGGGGGGGCCGTGGTAGAGACCCAGTACTTC
V gene: TRBV6-5; D gene: -; J gene: TRBJ1-1; clone size: -; CDR3 protein: CASSYSFRNTEAFF; CDR3 DNA: TGTGCCAGCAGTTACTCGTTCAGGAACACTGAAGCTTTCTTT
V gene: TRBV20-1; D gene: TRBD1; J gene: TRBJ2-7; clone size: -; CDR3 protein: CSARRSGQGGYYEQYF; CDR3 DNA: TGCAGTGCTAGAAGGTCGGGACAGGGGGGATACTACGAGCAGTACTTC
V gene: TRBV12-3/TRBV12-4; D gene: TRBD1; J gene: TRBJ1-5; clone size: many; CDR3 protein: CASRPGTGDQPQHF; CDR3 DNA: TGTGCCAGCAGGCCCGGGACAGGGGATCAGCCCCAGCATTTT
V gene: TRBV28; D gene: -; J gene: TRBJ2-4; clone size: -; CDR3 protein: CASSLLGNIQYF; CDR3 DNA: TGTGCCAGCAGTTTGCTAGGAAACATTCAGTACTTC
V gene: TRBV7-6; D gene: -; J gene: TRBJ1-5; clone size: -; CDR3 protein: CASSQDSYPGQPQHF; CDR3 DNA: TGTGCCAGCAGCCAGGACAGCTATCCGGGTCAGCCCCAGCATTTT
V gene: TRBV20-1; D gene: -; J gene: TRBJ2-7; clone size: many; CDR3 protein: CSARDPRGERYEQYF; CDR3 DNA: TGCAGTGCTAGAGATCCCAGGGGGGAGCGATACGAGCAGTACTTC
V gene: TRBV27; D gene: TRBD2; J gene: TRBJ2-7; clone size: many; CDR3 protein: CASSSLAGGNLYEQYF; CDR3 DNA: TGTGCCAGCAGTTCACTAGCGGGAGGGAACTTGTACGAGCAGTACTTC
V gene: TRBV13; D gene: -; J gene: TRBJ2-3; clone size: -; CDR3 protein: CASRVGAQSTDTQYF; CDR3 DNA: TGCGCCAGCAGGGTGGGAGCCCAGTCCACAGATACGCAGTATTTT
V gene: TRBV10-3; D gene: TRBD1; J gene: TRBJ1-5; clone size: many; CDR3 protein: CAISGDREGQPQHF; CDR3 DNA: TGTGCCATCAGTGGGGACAGGGAAGGTCAGCCCCAGCATTTT
V gene: TRBV2; D gene: -; J gene: TRBJ2-1; clone size: -; CDR3 protein: CASSEIRANEQFF; CDR3 DNA: TGTGCCAGCAGTGAAATCAGGGCGAATGAGCAGTTCTTC
V gene: TRBV19; D gene: -; J gene: TRBJ1-6; clone size: few; CDR3 protein: CASRTGASGNSPLHF; CDR3 DNA: TGTGCCAGTAGGACAGGTGCCTCTGGAAATTCACCCCTCCACTTT
V gene: TRBV11-1; D gene: -; J gene: TRBJ1-6; clone size: many; CDR3 protein: CASSLVRSGGSPLHF; CDR3 DNA: TGTGCCAGCAGCTTAGTCCGTTCGGGAGGCTCACCCCTCCACTTT
V gene: TRBV29-1; D gene: -; J gene: TRBJ2-5; clone size: many; CDR3 protein: CSVDRREETQYF; CDR3 DNA: TGCAGCGTTGACCGACGGGAAGAGACCCAGTACTTC
V gene: TRBV7-9; D gene: TRBD2; J gene: TRBJ2-7; clone size: few; CDR3 protein: CASSLASREGSYEQYF; CDR3 DNA: TGTGCCAGCAGCTTAGCGAGTCGGGAGGGTTCCTACGAGCAGTACTTC
V gene: TRBV29-1; D gene: TRBD2; J gene: TRBJ2-7; clone size: many; CDR3 protein: CSVEIAGSSYEQYF; CDR3 DNA: TGCAGCGTTGAAATAGCGGGGAGCTCCTACGAGCAGTACTTC
V gene: TRBV5-1; D gene: -; J gene: TRBJ2-7; clone size: -; CDR3 protein: CASSFYMGRTNYEQYF; CDR3 DNA: TGCGCCAGCAGCTTCTATATGGGCCGGACGAACTACGAGCAGTACTTC
V gene: TRBV12-3/TRBV12-4; D gene: -; J gene: TRBJ2-1; clone size: -; CDR3 protein: CASSLGRVSSYNEQFF; CDR3 DNA: TGTGCCAGCAGTTTAGGGCGGGTTAGCTCCTACAATGAGCAGTTCTTC
V gene: TRBV13; D gene: -; J gene: TRBJ2-5; clone size: -; CDR3 protein: CASSQGTARGTQYF; CDR3 DNA: TGCGCCAGCAGCCAAGGGACGGCGCGTGGGACCCAGTACTTC
V gene: TRBV6-2/TRBV6-3; D gene: -; J gene: TRBJ1-2; clone size: few; CDR3 protein: CASSVEVLPRYGYTF; CDR3 DNA: TGTGCCAGCAGCGTAGAGGTACTCCCCCGATATGGCTACACCTTC
V gene: TRBV2; D gene: -; J gene: TRBJ2-5; clone size: -; CDR3 protein: CASSEGRGGETQHF; CDR3 DNA: TGTGCCAGCAGTGAAGGTCGAGGGGGAGAGACCCAGCACTTC
V gene: TRBV12-3/TRBV12-4; D gene: -; J gene: TRBJ2-3; clone size: few; CDR3 protein: CASSLIGDHTDTQYF; CDR3 DNA: TGTGCCAGCAGTTTAATAGGGGATCACACAGATACGCAGTATTTT
V gene: TRBV28; D gene: TRBD1; J gene: TRBJ1-3; clone size: many; CDR3 protein: CASSSGQRGNTIYF; CDR3 DNA: TGTGCCAGCAGTTCGGGACAGCGTGGAAACACCATATATTTT
V gene: TRBV27; D gene: TRBD2; J gene: TRBJ2-2; clone size: -; CDR3 protein: CASRRGGRFSGELFF; CDR3 DNA: TGTGCCAGCCGTCGGGGCGGGAGATTCTCCGGGGAGCTGTTTTTT
V gene: TRBV9; D gene: TRBD2; J gene: TRBJ2-7; clone size: -; CDR3 protein: CASHPNGRAYEQYF; CDR3 DNA: TGTGCCAGCCACCCAAACGGGAGGGCCTACGAGCAGTACTTC
V gene: TRBV30; D gene: -; J gene: TRBJ2-2; clone size: many; CDR3 protein: CASYRWGEGAGELFF; CDR3 DNA: TGTGCCTCCTACCGATGGGGCGAAGGGGCCGGGGAGCTGTTTTTT